This TCR beta chain was identified during a study of neurological immune-mediated disorders. TCRdb reprocessed the 5' RACE reads via MiXCR and lists one record per CDR3 protein. The sample yields about 120,000 distinct CDR3 sequences, 3.2% seen once. This clonotype was seen ten or more times. Germline CDR1 and CDR2: SGDLS and YYNGEE. V was pared by 0 bases and J by 4 bases, with 7 bases of the junction left unmatched. The CDR3 sequence is 16 residues long. Material: PBMCs. The sequence was obtained from a woman younger than 45 with multiple sclerosis. The chain joins TRBV9 to TRBJ1-2, with 9 bases fitting TRBD1. CDR3 protein: CASSVGDGTGTYGYTF. As DNA, the CDR3 is TGTGCCAGCAGCGTAGGGGATGGGACAGGGACCTATGGCTACACCTTC.